What follows are 9 T cell receptor beta chains derived from one specimen sequenced in a study of blood T cell dynamics during melanoma immunotherapy (TCRdb year 2020). Interpreted using the paper, the time point label stands for: pre-treatment baseline. The library came from the immunoSEQ multiplex PCR assay. TCRdb's version of the immuneACCESS table is confined to in-frame rearrangements and falls short of the full clone set. An unresolved V gene accounts for under half of the shortfall where checked; the remainder is of unknown origin. This sample gives 8,000 to 11,000 clones in total; 85% to 90% of them show up just once. The leading ten clones occupy 9.8% of the sample. The sample in question was blood, obtained from a patient treated with checkpoint blockade. These receptors were taken from a human donor with melanoma.

In its sample, this clone was seen a few times. The chain is built from TRBV27 and TRBJ2-1; TRBD2 aligns across 9 bases. The CDR3 runs to 16 residues. V lost 5 bases and J lost 2; bases outside the gene matches: 7. Germline CDR1 and CDR2: MNHEY and SMNVEV (reference sequence). The CDR3, as DNA: TGTGCCAGCAGTCCCATAGCGGGAGTGGCCTACAATGAGCAGTTCTTC. Translated, it gives CASSPIAGVAYNEQFF.

The chain recombines TRBV7-9 with TRBJ2-3; D uncertain. Germline values: CDR1 SEHNR, CDR2 FQNEAQ (reference sequence). Trimming took off 4 bases at V and 7 bases at J, with 6 bases between the two ends. This CDR3 has 11 amino acids. CDR3 coding DNA: TGTGCCAGCAGCTCGCAATATACGCAGTATTTT. Translated: CASSSQYTQYF.

This clone occurred a few times. The chain recombines TRBV6-5 with TRBJ2-7, with D tentatively TRBD1 or TRBD2 (5 bases each). The V gene lost 3 bases and the J gene lost 7 bases, with 13 bases spanning the gap. The CDR3 totals 13 residues. Germline V lookup: CDR1 MNHEY, CDR2 SVGAGI. The chain's CDR3 is CASSYNHEGEQYF. In DNA form, the CDR3 reads TGTGCCAGCAGTTATAATCATGAGGGGGAGCAGTACTTC.

The chain links TRBV2 to TRBJ2-5; D is perhaps TRBD2 (5 bases). TRBJ2-7 matches the DNA end more closely, so the J call is doubtful. The CDR3 covers 15 residues. Germline CDR1 is SNHLY and CDR2 is FYNNEI. This CDR3 reads CASSDPVAREDEQYF. For the CDR3, the DNA is TGTGCCAGCAGTGACCCGGTCGCTCGGGAAGACGAGCAGTACTTC.

This clone came up a few times. The V gene is TRBV4-1, the J gene TRBJ1-5; D not certain. The CDR3 contains 15 residues. V was cut by 1 base and J by 0 bases, with 7 bases left in between. Germline values: CDR1 MGHRA, CDR2 YSYEKL. The CDR3 region has the DNA TGCGCCAGCAGCCAAGTACAAGATAGCAATCAGCCCCAGCATTTT. Its translation: CASSQVQDSNQPQHF.

This clone has a handful of counts. J is TRBJ2-5 and V is TRBV5-1; either TRBD1 or TRBD2 may supply D (5 bases each). The CDR3 has 14 amino acids. V dropped 4 bases and J dropped 3 bases, with 13 bases sitting between them. Germline lookup yields CDR1 SGHRS and CDR2 YFSETQ. The CDR3 coding sequence is TGCGCCAGCAGCCCGGGCCAGGGAGAAGAGACCCAGTACTTC. Amino acids: CASSPGQGEETQYF.

This clone was detected once. A clone one base away is much larger, so this may be a read error. J is TRBJ1-2 and V is TRBV5-4; D is possibly TRBD1 (5 bases). Looked up from germline, CDR1 is SGHNT and CDR2 is YYREEE (reference sequence). The CDR3 runs to 13 residues. Between the trimmed V and J ends, which lost 3 bases and 2 bases, there was a span of 8 bases. CDR3 in amino acids: CASSSEGNYGYTF. The CDR3, as DNA: TGTGCCAGCAGCTCAGAGGGGAACTATGGCTACACCTTC.

The chain couples TRBV7-6 to TRBJ2-1, with 11 bases matching TRBD2. After removal of 5 bases from V and 4 bases from J, the junction contained 4 bases not matched to a gene. CDR3 length: 15 residues. Germline V gene sequence: CDR1 SGHVS, CDR2 FNYEAQ. CDR3 loop: CASSTGLAVYNEQFF. The DNA of the CDR3 is TGTGCCAGCAGCACGGGACTAGCGGTTTACAATGAGCAGTTCTTC.

The chain has TRBV2 and TRBJ2-1, with TRBD2 matching over 12 bases. The CDR3 has 21 amino acids. CDR1 is SNHLY and CDR2 is FYNNEI in the germline V gene. V was pared by 8 bases and J by 0 bases, with 20 bases of the junction left unmatched. Written as DNA, the CDR3 is TGTGCCAGCGGTCTGGGACAGGCAGGGACTAGCGGGCCACACTCCTACAATGAGCAGTTCTTC. Protein product: CASGLGQAGTSGPHSYNEQFF.